This is a list of T cell receptor beta chains from one sample in a study of T cell changes during pregnancy in multiple sclerosis. Produced via immunoSEQ multiplex PCR; TCRdb's table is partial and in-frame only. The data hold about 130,000 clones, with 90% to 96% observed a single time. Source: peripheral blood, taken after pregnancy. These receptors all stem from a female donor with multiple sclerosis, enrolled in a pregnancy study. Both conserved end residues are part of each CDR3. A D gene is named only where the DNA matches it firmly. Size is omitted from some rows. Given values are once, few, many or a class for expanded clones.

D	V	J	size	CDR3	DNA
NA	TRBV30	TRBJ1-3	NA	CAWSVSGSGNTIYF	TGTGCCTGGAGTGTATCAGGGTCTGGAAACACCATATATTTT
TRBD2	TRBV2	TRBJ2-7	NA	CASSEGSGRAYEQYF	TGTGCCAGCAGTGAAGGTAGCGGGAGGGCCTACGAGCAGTACTTC
TRBD1	TRBV19	TRBJ2-5	NA	CASSSLGQGQFITQYF	TGTGCCAGTAGTTCTCTCGGACAGGGCCAATTTATTACCCAGTACTTC
TRBD2	TRBV5-1	TRBJ2-6	NA	CASKRGTSGRSGANVLTF	TGCGCCAGCAAGAGGGGGACTAGCGGCCGCTCTGGGGCCAACGTCCTGACTTTC
NA	TRBV28	TRBJ1-2	NA	CASSLTGPLYGYTF	TGTGCCAGCAGTTTAACAGGGCCATTATATGGCTACACCTTC
TRBD2	TRBV7-2	TRBJ2-1	NA	CASSLLTSGLINEQFF	TGTGCCAGCAGCTTGCTGACTAGCGGCCTCATCAATGAGCAGTTCTTC
TRBD2	TRBV11-1	TRBJ2-3	NA	CASSLENGRATDTQYF	TGTGCCAGCAGCTTAGAAAACGGGAGGGCCACAGATACGCAGTATTTT
NA	TRBV2	TRBJ2-6	NA	CASRGSSGANVLTF	TGTGCCAGCAGGGGGAGCTCTGGGGCCAACGTCCTGACTTTC
NA	TRBV7-9	TRBJ1-1	NA	CASRSSWGGITEAFF	TGTGCCAGCAGATCCTCCTGGGGGGGGATCACTGAAGCTTTCTTT
TRBD1	TRBV11-2	TRBJ2-1	once	CASSPGQGTTVDEQFF	TGTGCCAGCAGCCCGGGACAGGGGACGACTGTCGATGAGCAGTTCTTC
NA	TRBV5-1	TRBJ1-1	NA	CASSPGWTGGTEAFF	TGCGCCAGCAGCCCAGGGTGGACGGGGGGCACTGAAGCTTTCTTT
NA	TRBV11-2	TRBJ1-2	NA	CASSPSRVHGYTF	TGTGCCAGCAGCCCCTCCAGGGTCCATGGCTACACCTTC
NA	TRBV7-2	TRBJ2-1	NA	CASSLVQGRYNEQFF	TGTGCCAGCAGCTTAGTACAGGGGAGGTACAATGAGCAGTTCTTC
NA	TRBV28	TRBJ2-1	NA	CASSDSFYNEQFF	TGTGCCAGCAGTGACAGTTTCTACAATGAGCAGTTCTTC
TRBD1	TRBV6-4	TRBJ1-2	NA	CASRTPWDRGDYGYTF	TGTGCCAGCAGGACCCCATGGGACAGGGGGGACTATGGCTACACCTTC
NA	TRBV5-1	TRBJ2-1	NA	CASSLAGTWRVEQFF	TGCGCCAGCAGCTTGGCCGGGACTTGGCGGGTTGAGCAGTTCTTC
NA	TRBV28	TRBJ2-1	NA	CASSPKGLRYNEQFF	TGTGCCAGCAGTCCTAAGGGACTGAGGTACAATGAGCAGTTCTTC
TRBD2	TRBV15	TRBJ2-7	NA	CATGRERYEQYF	TGTGCCACCGGGCGGGAGCGATACGAGCAGTACTTC
TRBD1	TRBV19	TRBJ1-2	NA	CASSIRQGQVYGYTF	TGTGCCAGTAGTATCAGACAAGGACAGGTTTATGGCTACACCTTC
NA	TRBV7-3	TRBJ1-4	NA	CASSFLPANEKLFF	TGTGCCAGCAGCTTTCTCCCCGCTAATGAAAAACTGTTTTTT